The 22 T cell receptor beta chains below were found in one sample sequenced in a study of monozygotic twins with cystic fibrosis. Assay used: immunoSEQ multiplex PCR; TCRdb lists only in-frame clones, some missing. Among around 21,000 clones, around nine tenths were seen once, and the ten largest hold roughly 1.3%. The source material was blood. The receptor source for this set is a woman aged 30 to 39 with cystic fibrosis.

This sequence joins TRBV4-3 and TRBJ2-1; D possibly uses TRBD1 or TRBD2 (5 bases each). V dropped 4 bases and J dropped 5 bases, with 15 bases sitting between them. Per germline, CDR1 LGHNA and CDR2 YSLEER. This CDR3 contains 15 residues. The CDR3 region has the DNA TGCGCCAGCAGCCCAAGTGGGGGTACCCACAATGAGCAGTTCTTC. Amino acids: CASSPSGGTHNEQFF.

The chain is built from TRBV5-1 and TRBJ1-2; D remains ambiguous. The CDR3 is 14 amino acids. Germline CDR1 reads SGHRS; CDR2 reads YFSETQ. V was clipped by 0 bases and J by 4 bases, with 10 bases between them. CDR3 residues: CASSLGEGTYGYTF. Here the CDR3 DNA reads TGCGCCAGCAGCTTGGGGGAGGGAACCTATGGCTACACCTTC.

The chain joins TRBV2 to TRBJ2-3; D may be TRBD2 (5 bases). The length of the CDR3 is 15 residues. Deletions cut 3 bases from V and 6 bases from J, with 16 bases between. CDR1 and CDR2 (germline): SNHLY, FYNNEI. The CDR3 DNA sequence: TGTGCCAGCAGTGATTGGGGAGAGGTTTCGGATACGCAGTATTTT. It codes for CASSDWGEVSDTQYF.

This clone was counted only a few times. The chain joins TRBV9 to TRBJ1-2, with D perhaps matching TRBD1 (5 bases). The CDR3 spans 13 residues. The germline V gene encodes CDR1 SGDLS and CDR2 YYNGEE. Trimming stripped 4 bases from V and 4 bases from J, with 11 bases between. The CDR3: CASSPGQPYGYTF. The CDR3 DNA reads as TGTGCCAGCAGCCCGGGGCAGCCCTATGGCTACACCTTC. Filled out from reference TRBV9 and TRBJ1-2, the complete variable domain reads DSGVTQTPKHLITATGQRVTLRCSPRSGDLSVYWYQQSLDQGLQFLIQYYNGEERAKGNILERFSAQQFPDLHSELNLSSLELGDSALYFCASSPGQPYGYTFGSGTRLTVV.

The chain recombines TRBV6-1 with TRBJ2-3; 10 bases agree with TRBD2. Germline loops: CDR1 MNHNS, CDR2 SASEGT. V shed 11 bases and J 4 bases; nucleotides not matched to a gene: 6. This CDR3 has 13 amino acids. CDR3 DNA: TGTGCCGGAAGCGGGGGGGCCCCAGATACGCAGTATTTT. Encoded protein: CAGSGGAPDTQYF.

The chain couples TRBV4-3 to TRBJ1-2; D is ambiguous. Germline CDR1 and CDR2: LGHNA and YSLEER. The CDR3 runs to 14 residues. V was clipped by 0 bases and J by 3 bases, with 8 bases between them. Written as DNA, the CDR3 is TGCGCCAGCAGCCAAGAGACCAGTCACTATGGCTACACCTTC. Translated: CASSQETSHYGYTF.

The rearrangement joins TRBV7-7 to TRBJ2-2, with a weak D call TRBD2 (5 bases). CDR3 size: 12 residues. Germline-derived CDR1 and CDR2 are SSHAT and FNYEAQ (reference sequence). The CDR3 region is CATRSFTGELFF. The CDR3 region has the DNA TGTGCTACTAGGAGTTTCACCGGGGAGCTGTTTTTT.

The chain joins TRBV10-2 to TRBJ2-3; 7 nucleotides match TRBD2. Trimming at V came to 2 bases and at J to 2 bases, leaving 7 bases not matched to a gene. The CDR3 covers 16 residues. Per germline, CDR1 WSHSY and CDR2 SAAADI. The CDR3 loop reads CASSEGERGYTDTQYF. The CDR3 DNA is TGCGCCAGCAGTGAGGGTGAGCGGGGCTACACAGATACGCAGTATTTT.

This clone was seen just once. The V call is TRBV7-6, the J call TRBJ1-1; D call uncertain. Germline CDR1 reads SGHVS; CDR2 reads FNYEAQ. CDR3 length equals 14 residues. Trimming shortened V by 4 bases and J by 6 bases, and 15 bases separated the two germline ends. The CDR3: CASSYTDPISEAFF. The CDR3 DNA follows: TGTGCCAGCAGCTATACCGACCCTATATCTGAAGCTTTCTTT. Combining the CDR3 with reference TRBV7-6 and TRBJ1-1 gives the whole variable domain GAGVSQSPRYKVTKRGQDVALRCDPISGHVSLYWYRQALGQGPEFLTYFNYEAQQDKSGLPNDRFSAERPEGSISTLTIQRTEQRDSAMYRCASSYTDPISEAFFGQGTRLTVV.

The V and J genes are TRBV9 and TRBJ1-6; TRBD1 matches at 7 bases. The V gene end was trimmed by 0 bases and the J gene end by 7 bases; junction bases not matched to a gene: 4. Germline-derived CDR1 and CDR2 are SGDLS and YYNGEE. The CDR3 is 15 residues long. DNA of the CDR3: TGTGCCAGCAGCGTAGCTGGGACAGCGAATTCACCCCTCCACTTT. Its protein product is CASSVAGTANSPLHF.

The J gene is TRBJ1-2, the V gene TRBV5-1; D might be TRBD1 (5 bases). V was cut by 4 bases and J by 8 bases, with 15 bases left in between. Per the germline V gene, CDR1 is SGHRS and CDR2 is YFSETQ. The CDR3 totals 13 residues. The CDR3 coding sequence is TGCGCCAGCAGCAAAATGGCAGGGTACGGCTACACCTTC. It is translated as CASSKMAGYGYTF. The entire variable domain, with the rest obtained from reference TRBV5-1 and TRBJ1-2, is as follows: KAGVTQTPRYLIKTRGQQVTLSCSPISGHRSVSWYQQTPGQGLQFLFEYFSETQRNKGNFPGRFSGRQFSNSRSEMNVSTLELGDSALYLCASSKMAGYGYTFGSGTRLTVV.

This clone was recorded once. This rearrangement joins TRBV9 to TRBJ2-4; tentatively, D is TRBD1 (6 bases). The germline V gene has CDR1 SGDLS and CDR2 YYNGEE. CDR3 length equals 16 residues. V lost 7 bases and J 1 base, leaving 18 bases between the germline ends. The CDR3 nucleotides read TGTGCCAGCCAGGACCCCTACAGGGCGGCCAAAAACATTCAGTACTTC. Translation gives CASQDPYRAAKNIQYF.

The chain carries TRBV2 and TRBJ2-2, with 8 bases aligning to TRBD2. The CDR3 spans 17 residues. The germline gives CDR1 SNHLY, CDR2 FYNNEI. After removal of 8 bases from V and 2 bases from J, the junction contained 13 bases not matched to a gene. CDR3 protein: CASRRRGAGDNTGELFF. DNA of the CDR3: TGTGCCAGCCGCCGTAGAGGAGCGGGGGACAACACCGGGGAGCTGTTTTTT.

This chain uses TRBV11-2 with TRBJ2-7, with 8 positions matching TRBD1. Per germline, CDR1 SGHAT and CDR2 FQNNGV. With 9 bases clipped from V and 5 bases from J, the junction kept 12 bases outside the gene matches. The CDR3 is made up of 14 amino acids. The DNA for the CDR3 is TGTGCCAGTCACCCCCAGGGGGCTAACCACGAGCAGTACTTC. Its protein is CASHPQGANHEQYF.

CDR3 nucleotides: TGTGCCAGCAGCGGGACAGCCTACTCTGGGGCCAACGTCCTGACTTTC. It translates to CASSGTAYSGANVLTF. The rearrangement links TRBV27 to TRBJ2-6; 7 bases agree with TRBD1. Germline V gives CDR1 MNHEY, CDR2 SMNVEV (reference sequence). The CDR3 runs to 16 residues. The J segment lost 0 bases and the V segment lost 6 bases, leaving 5 bases of the junction unmatched. Full variable domain (outside the CDR3, taken from reference TRBV27 and TRBJ2-6): EAQVTQNPRYLITVTGKKLTVTCSQNMNHEYMSWYRQDPGLGLRQIYYSMNVEVTDKGDVPEGYKVSRKEKRNFPLILESPSPNQTSLYFCASSGTAYSGANVLTFGAGSRLTVL.

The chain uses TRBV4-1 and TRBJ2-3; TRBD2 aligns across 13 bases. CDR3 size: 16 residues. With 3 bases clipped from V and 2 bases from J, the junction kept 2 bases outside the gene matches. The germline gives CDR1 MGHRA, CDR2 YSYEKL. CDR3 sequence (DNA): TGCGCCAGCAGCCAGGGACTAGCGGGAATCACAGATACGCAGTATTTT. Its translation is CASSQGLAGITDTQYF.

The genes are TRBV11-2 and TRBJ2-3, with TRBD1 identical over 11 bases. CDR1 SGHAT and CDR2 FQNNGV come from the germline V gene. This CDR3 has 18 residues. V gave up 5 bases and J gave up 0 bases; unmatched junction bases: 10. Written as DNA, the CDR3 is TGTGCCAGCAGCCAAAACTTCCGGGACAGGGGGAGCACAGATACGCAGTATTTT. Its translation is CASSQNFRDRGSTDTQYF. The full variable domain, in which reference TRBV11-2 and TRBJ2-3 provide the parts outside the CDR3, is EAGVAQSPRYKIIEKRQSVAFWCNPISGHATLYWYQQILGQGPKLLIQFQNNGVVDDSQLPKDRFSAERLKGVDSTLKIQPAKLEDSAVYLCASSQNFRDRGSTDTQYFGPGTRLTVL.

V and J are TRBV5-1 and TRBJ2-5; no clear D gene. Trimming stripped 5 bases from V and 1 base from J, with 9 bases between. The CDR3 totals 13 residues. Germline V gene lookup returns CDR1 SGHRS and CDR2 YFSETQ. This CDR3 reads CASRFQSQETQYF. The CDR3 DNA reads TGCGCCAGCAGGTTCCAGTCCCAAGAGACCCAGTACTTC.

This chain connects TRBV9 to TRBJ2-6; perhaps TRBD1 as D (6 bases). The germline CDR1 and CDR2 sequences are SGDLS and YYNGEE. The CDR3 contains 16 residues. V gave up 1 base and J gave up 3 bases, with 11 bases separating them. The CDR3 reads CASSVSSGVGANVLTF. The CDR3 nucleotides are TGTGCCAGCAGCGTATCCTCAGGGGTTGGGGCCAACGTCCTGACTTTC.

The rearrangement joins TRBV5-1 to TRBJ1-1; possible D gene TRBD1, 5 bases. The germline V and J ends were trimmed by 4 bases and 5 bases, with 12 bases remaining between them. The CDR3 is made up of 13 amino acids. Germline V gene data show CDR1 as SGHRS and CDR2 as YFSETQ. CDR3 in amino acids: CASSLWGETEAFF. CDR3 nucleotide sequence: TGCGCCAGCAGCCTCTGGGGGGAGACTGAAGCTTTCTTT.

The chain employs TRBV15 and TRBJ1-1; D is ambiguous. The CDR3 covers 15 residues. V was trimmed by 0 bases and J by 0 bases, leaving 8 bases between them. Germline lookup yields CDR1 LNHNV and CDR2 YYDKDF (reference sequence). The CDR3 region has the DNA TGTGCCACCAGCAGAGACCCCTCAGTGAACACTGAAGCTTTCTTT. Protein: CATSRDPSVNTEAFF.

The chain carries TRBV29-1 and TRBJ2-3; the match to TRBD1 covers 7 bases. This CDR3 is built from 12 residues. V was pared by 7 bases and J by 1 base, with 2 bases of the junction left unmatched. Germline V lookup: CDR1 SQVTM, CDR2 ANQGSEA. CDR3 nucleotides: TGCAGCGGAGGACAGGGCACAGATACGCAGTATTTT. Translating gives CSGGQGTDTQYF.